What follows describes a single T cell receptor (beta chain). Original analysis: Nucleated cell counts were estimated from reference gene primer amplification. TCRdb's table, derived via immunoSEQ multiplex PCR, lists solely in-frame clones and lacks some. That table supplies the V and J calls and clone size; D and trimming were determined from the DNA. Of 100,000 to 150,000 clones listed, approximately 79% are singletons. The data stem from a study of blood T cell repertoires in COVID-19. For the study at large: Spain, Italy and the United States supplied samples that represented acute and convalescent COVID-19.

J gave up 5 bases and V 5 bases, and 11 bases lay outside the gene matches. Germline values: CDR1 SGHRS, CDR2 YFSETQ. The length of the CDR3 is 15 residues. This clonotype originated in a man aged 40-49 years with acute COVID-19. Sequencing used PBMCs or T cells enriched from blood (not recorded which). V gene TRBV5-1 combines with J gene TRBJ2-5, with TRBD1 matching 8 bases. For the CDR3, the DNA is TGCGCCAGCAGAGTAGAGGGGACAGGTGTGGAGACCCAGTACTTC. The encoded protein is CASRVEGTGVETQYF.